This T cell receptor (beta chain) was documented in a study of beta chain features in type 1 diabetes. Trimming cost V 10 bases and J 6 bases; bases outside gene matches: 10. The CDR3 runs 14 residues. Germline V gives CDR1 SNHLY, CDR2 FYNNEI. As every portion of the isolated RNA was reverse transcribed, the sequencing read expressed TCRB transcripts. Only in-frame clones appear in the TCRdb table, and some are missing; sequencing was by immunoSEQ multiplex PCR. The sample consists of 250,000 to 350,000 clones, around 10% of them appearing once. This sequence originates from a woman younger than 45 in good health. Sequenced sample: naive CD4+ T cells from blood. This chain uses TRBV2 with TRBJ2-7, with 12 bases identical to TRBD2. For the CDR3, the DNA is TGTGCCACCGGGGGACTAGCGGGTCCTCGCGAGCAGTACTTC. Protein product: CATGGLAGPREQYF.